This entry lists 29 T cell receptor beta chains sequenced from one sample in a study of CD8 T cells in ankylosing spondylitis. Using its own MiXCR run on the 5' RACE reads, TCRdb lists one record per CDR3 protein. In the table there are a few hundred thousand distinct CDR3 sequences, about 18% of which are singletons. The sample was blood, either unsorted or a sorted T cell fraction (not recorded which). The receptors originated from a male donor with ankylosing spondylitis or in good health (not recorded which).

This sequence joins TRBV4-2 and TRBJ2-7; D is unresolved. CDR3 size: 13 residues. CDR1 LGHNA and CDR2 YNFKEQ come from the germline V gene. Trimming left V 1 base short and J 6 bases short, with 10 bases between. CDR3 residues: CASSQGSGVEQYF. The CDR3 nucleotides are TGTGCCAGCAGCCAAGGATCTGGGGTCGAGCAGTACTTC.

The chain uses TRBV4-3 and TRBJ2-1; 9 nucleotides match TRBD2. This CDR3 comprises 14 residues. Germline-derived CDR1 and CDR2 are LGHNA and YSLEER. With 3 bases clipped from V and 15 bases from J, the junction kept 12 bases outside the gene matches. CDR3 sequence reads: CASSQGLAGVYRFF. The CDR3 region has the DNA TGCGCCAGCAGCCAGGGATTAGCGGGAGTCTACCGGTTCTTC.

This chain joins TRBV29-1 and TRBJ2-7, with 9 bases matching TRBD2. The CDR3 has 14 amino acids. Trimming cost V 4 bases and J 3 bases; bases outside gene matches: 7. Germline lookup yields CDR1 SQVTM and CDR2 ANQGSEA. The CDR3 loop is CSVVREGQNYEQYF. The DNA for the CDR3 is TGCAGCGTTGTGCGGGAGGGCCAAAACTACGAGCAGTACTTC.

In this sample, this clonotype turned up a few times. The chain carries TRBV9 and TRBJ1-2; 10 bases agree with TRBD1. Unmatched junction bases numbered 11, after V lost 7 bases and J lost 2 bases. Germline V gene sequence: CDR1 SGDLS, CDR2 YYNGEE. The CDR3 consists of 16 residues. This chain's CDR3 is CASEGPGQGTNYGYTF. The CDR3 DNA follows: TGTGCCAGCGAGGGTCCGGGACAGGGGACCAACTATGGCTACACCTTC. Using reference TRBV9 and TRBJ1-2 for the parts outside the CDR3, the full variable domain is DSGVTQTPKHLITATGQRVTLRCSPRSGDLSVYWYQQSLDQGLQFLIQYYNGEERAKGNILERFSAQQFPDLHSELNLSSLELGDSALYFCASEGPGQGTNYGYTFGSGTRLTVV.

V gene TRBV4-2 combines with J gene TRBJ2-1; TRBD2 matches 9 bases. Per the germline V gene, CDR1 is LGHNA and CDR2 is YNFKEQ. This CDR3 region has 16 residues. The ends lost 2 bases at V and 1 base at J; junction bases unmatched: 3. The chain's CDR3 is CASSQFSGSSYNEQFF. The CDR3 bases are TGTGCCAGCAGCCAATTTAGCGGGAGTTCCTACAATGAGCAGTTCTTC.

This clonotype appeared many times. The rearrangement joins TRBV4-2 to TRBJ2-5, with D perhaps TRBD1 (5 bases). CDR1 and CDR2 from the germline V gene are LGHNA and YNFKEQ. The CDR3 length is 15 residues. V lost 0 bases and J lost 5, with 13 bases in between. Here the CDR3 reads CASSQDLDSRETQYF. DNA of the CDR3: TGTGCCAGCAGCCAAGATTTAGACAGCCGGGAGACCCAGTACTTC.

The chain combines TRBV20-1 with TRBJ2-5; perhaps TRBD2 as D (10 bases). Germline CDR1 DFQATT, CDR2 SNEGSKA (reference sequence). This CDR3 comprises 17 residues. The CDR3, as DNA: TGCAGCGCCCGGGACAGGGAAGCGGGAGGGCCACGGCACACCCAGTACTTC. Protein product: CSARDREAGGPRHTQYF.

This clonotype showed up just a few times. The chain links TRBV20-1 to TRBJ2-3; D may be TRBD1 or TRBD2 (5 bases each). CDR1 is DFQATT and CDR2 is SNEGSKA in the germline V gene (reference sequence). The V end lost 1 base, the J end lost 2 bases, and 16 bases lay between the germline ends. The CDR3 totals 16 residues. The DNA for the CDR3 is TGCAGTGCTAGAGGGGGCGACATCGGGGACACAGATACGCAGTATTTT. This gives the protein CSARGGDIGDTDTQYF.

This clonotype was recorded many times. The chain recombines TRBV7-3 with TRBJ2-5, with D tentatively TRBD1 or TRBD2 (6 bases each). The CDR3 contains 15 residues. Trimming pared 2 bases from V and 2 bases from J, leaving 12 bases between. The germline CDR1 and CDR2 sequences are SGHTA and FQGTGA. The CDR3 spells CASSLLGGEQETQYF. In DNA form, the CDR3 reads TGTGCCAGCAGCTTACTCGGGGGCGAGCAAGAGACCCAGTACTTC.

This clonotype was seen a handful of times. This chain uses TRBV29-1 with TRBJ2-7, with 7 bases lining up with TRBD1. In germline, CDR1 is SQVTM, CDR2 ANQGSEA. The CDR3 extends over 12 amino acids. The J segment lost 1 base and the V segment lost 3 bases, leaving 0 bases of the junction unmatched. The CDR3 reads CSVEDRSYEQYF. DNA for the CDR3: TGCAGCGTTGAGGACAGGTCCTACGAGCAGTACTTC.

J is TRBJ2-7 and V is TRBV20-1; D is possibly TRBD2 (6 bases). The V gene lost 5 bases and the J gene lost 0 bases, with 14 bases spanning the gap. The CDR3 has 14 amino acids. Germline CDR1 is DFQATT and CDR2 is SNEGSKA (reference sequence). For the CDR3, the DNA is TGCAGTGCTCGTGAGACCGGGAGCTCCTACGAGCAGTACTTC. Translation: CSARETGSSYEQYF.

The V call is TRBV28, the J call TRBJ2-4; D remains unclear. The CDR3 totals 14 residues. Germline assignment: CDR1 MDHEN and CDR2 SYDVKM. V was trimmed by 4 bases and J by 4 bases, leaving 11 bases between them. The CDR3 nucleotides are TGTGCCAGCAGTTATTATCTAGGAAAAAACATTCAGTACTTC. Its translation: CASSYYLGKNIQYF.

V is TRBV10-3 and J is TRBJ1-6, with 9 bases fitting TRBD1. Germline CDR1 ENHRY, CDR2 SYGVKD. Unmatched junction bases numbered 6, after V lost 0 bases and J lost 0 bases. This CDR3 region has 19 residues. CDR3 bases: TGTGCCATCAGTGAGTCGGGACAGGGTGACTTCTCCTATAATTCACCCCTCCACTTT. Protein product: CAISESGQGDFSYNSPLHF.

The table lists this clonotype with a few counts. This chain uses TRBV29-1 with TRBJ1-2; maybe TRBD1 (5 bases). Trimming took 6 bases from V and 3 from J, leaving 17 bases between them. This CDR3 region has 14 residues. Germline CDR1 is SQVTM and CDR2 is ANQGSEA. This CDR3 is CSVHEGQGDYGYTF. The CDR3 DNA is TGCAGCGTCCACGAGGGGCAGGGTGACTATGGCTACACCTTC.

This clonotype was counted ten times or more. CDR3 nucleotide sequence: TGTGCCAGCAGTCCAACTAGCGGGGGGGGGTTCTTC. Its protein product is CASSPTSGGGFF. The V and J genes are TRBV12-3 or TRBV12-4 and TRBJ2-1; 13 bases line up with TRBD2. CDR3 length: 12 residues. V gave up 5 bases and J gave up 15 bases; unmatched junction bases: 4.

The chain links TRBV6-1 to TRBJ2-1; TRBD2 agrees at 9 bases. Germline CDR1 MNHNS, CDR2 SASEGT. With 5 bases clipped from V and 6 bases from J, the junction kept 5 bases outside the gene matches. The CDR3 totals 14 residues. DNA of the CDR3: TGTGCCAGCAGTCCCACTAGCGGGTCCAATGAGCAGTTCTTC. Translated: CASSPTSGSNEQFF.

This clonotype was observed a handful of times. V gene TRBV4-2 combines with J gene TRBJ2-1; D call uncertain. The CDR3 length is 14 residues. Deletions cut 0 bases from V and 4 bases from J, with 7 bases between. CDR1 is LGHNA, CDR2 YNFKEQ, per germline. CDR3: CASSQDLSYNEQFF. The CDR3 DNA reads as TGTGCCAGCAGCCAAGATCTCTCGTACAATGAGCAGTTCTTC.

This clonotype was found a few times. The chain is built from TRBV5-1 and TRBJ2-7; D might be TRBD2 (5 bases). V was trimmed by 0 bases and J by 2 bases, leaving 9 bases between them. From germline, CDR1 is SGHRS and CDR2 YFSETQ. The CDR3 has 14 amino acids. The CDR3 here is CASSLERQPYEQYF. CDR3 nucleotide sequence: TGCGCCAGCAGCTTGGAGCGGCAGCCCTACGAGCAGTACTTC.

This clonotype was observed at least ten times. The DNA for the CDR3 is TGCGCCAGCAGCCAAGAAAGGACTAGCGGATATGAGCAGTTCTTC. Protein product: CASSQERTSGYEQFF. The rearrangement uses TRBV4-3 and TRBJ2-1, with TRBD2 matching over 10 bases. There are 15 residues in the CDR3. J was trimmed by 8 bases and V by 0 bases; bases with no gene match: 4. Germline V gene lookup returns CDR1 LGHNA and CDR2 YSLEER.

This clonotype was detected a few times. This sequence joins TRBV12-3 or TRBV12-4 and TRBJ2-7, with no clear D. With 5 bases removed from V and 7 bases from J, the gap between germline ends came to 15 bases. The CDR3 runs 13 residues. The CDR3 sequence is CASSLPSIGEQYF. The DNA of the CDR3 is TGTGCCAGCAGTCTCCCCTCGATAGGGGAGCAGTACTTC.

This chain uses TRBV9 with TRBJ2-7; unclear D gene. V was trimmed by 0 bases and J by 3 bases, leaving 13 bases between them. Germline CDR1 SGDLS, CDR2 YYNGEE. This CDR3 is 15 amino acids long. The CDR3 reads CASSVGPSGGYEQYF. DNA for the CDR3: TGTGCCAGCAGCGTAGGTCCCTCGGGTGGCTACGAGCAGTACTTC. Full variable domain (remainder filled in from reference TRBV9 and TRBJ2-7): DSGVTQTPKHLITATGQRVTLRCSPRSGDLSVYWYQQSLDQGLQFLIQYYNGEERAKGNILERFSAQQFPDLHSELNLSSLELGDSALYFCASSVGPSGGYEQYFGPGTRLTVT.

The chain recombines TRBV4-2 with TRBJ2-1, with D perhaps TRBD2 (5 bases). The V gene lost 0 bases and the J gene lost 6 bases, with 15 bases spanning the gap. This CDR3 spans 16 amino acids. The germline V gene has CDR1 LGHNA and CDR2 YNFKEQ. This CDR3 is CASSQDLVGRGNEQFF. The CDR3 DNA reads as TGTGCCAGCAGCCAAGATTTAGTGGGGAGAGGCAATGAGCAGTTCTTC.

The CDR3 is CASSQAMGDTLAGGPRKTQYF. CDR3 nucleotides: TGCGCCAGCAGCCAAGCAATGGGTGACACTCTAGCGGGAGGGCCCAGAAAGACCCAGTACTTC. The V gene is TRBV4-1, the J gene TRBJ2-5; 12 bases map to TRBD2. The J segment lost 6 bases and the V segment lost 1 base, leaving 21 bases of the junction unmatched. Germline CDR1 reads MGHRA; CDR2 reads YSYEKL. The CDR3 loop spans 21 amino acids.

The chain links TRBV7-2 to TRBJ2-7, with unresolved D. The germline CDR1 and CDR2 sequences are SGHTA and FQGNSA. Trimming pared 4 bases from V and 4 bases from J, leaving 14 bases between. CDR3 length: 14 amino acids. Here the CDR3 DNA reads TGTGCCAGCAGCTCGGTATTTGGGGAATACGAGCAGTACTTC. Protein: CASSSVFGEYEQYF.

The chain joins TRBV27 to TRBJ2-1, with D tentatively TRBD1 (6 bases). The length of the CDR3 is 15 residues. The germline V and J ends were trimmed by 7 bases and 0 bases, with 13 bases remaining between them. Germline lookup yields CDR1 MNHEY and CDR2 SMNVEV (reference sequence). CDR3 sequence reads: CASTVDSFSYNEQFF. In DNA form, the CDR3 reads TGTGCCAGCACCGTGGACAGTTTCTCCTACAATGAGCAGTTCTTC.

This clonotype was counted at least ten times. The chain has TRBV29-1 and TRBJ2-4; 11 nucleotides align to TRBD1. The V gene's germline CDR1 is SQVTM and CDR2 ANQGSEA. The CDR3 loop spans 14 amino acids. J was trimmed by 8 bases and V by 4 bases; bases with no gene match: 7. In DNA, the CDR3 is TGCAGCGTTGTAGGACAGGGGGCGCCTGACATTCAGTACTTC. This sequence encodes CSVVGQGAPDIQYF.

This clonotype showed up many times. V is TRBV27 and J is TRBJ2-7, with D maybe TRBD2 (6 bases). Per the germline V gene, CDR1 is MNHEY and CDR2 is SMNVEV (reference sequence). The V gene lost 8 bases and the J gene lost 3 bases, with 11 bases spanning the gap. The CDR3 has 12 residues. The CDR3 nucleotides read TGTGCCAGCGGGGAGGAACTCTACGAGCAGTACTTC. Translated, it gives CASGEELYEQYF.

Only a few counts were recorded for this clonotype. This sequence joins TRBV28 and TRBJ2-7; 9 nucleotides match TRBD2. Germline CDR1 and CDR2: MDHEN and SYDVKM. V trimming: 6 bases; J trimming: 6 bases; junction bases outside the gene matches: 12. CDR3 length equals 15 residues. The CDR3 here is CASSSSLAGPLEQYF. The DNA of the CDR3 is TGTGCCAGCAGCTCTTCCCTAGCGGGGCCCCTCGAGCAGTACTTC. Using reference TRBV28 and TRBJ2-7 for the parts outside the CDR3, the full variable domain is DVKVTQSSRYLVKRTGEKVFLECVQDMDHENMFWYRQDPGLGLRLIYFSYDVKMKEKGDIPEGYSVSREKKERFSLILESASTNQTSMYLCASSSSLAGPLEQYFGPGTRLTVT.

This sequence joins TRBV3-1 and TRBJ2-5, with D possibly being TRBD2 (6 bases). Trimming removed 3 bases at V and 3 bases at J, with 8 bases between. Germline V gene lookup returns CDR1 LGHDT and CDR2 YNNKEL (reference sequence). The CDR3 has 13 amino acids. The DNA for the CDR3 is TGTGCCAGCAGCCACGGGAGTGAAGAGACCCAGTACTTC. It is translated as CASSHGSEETQYF.